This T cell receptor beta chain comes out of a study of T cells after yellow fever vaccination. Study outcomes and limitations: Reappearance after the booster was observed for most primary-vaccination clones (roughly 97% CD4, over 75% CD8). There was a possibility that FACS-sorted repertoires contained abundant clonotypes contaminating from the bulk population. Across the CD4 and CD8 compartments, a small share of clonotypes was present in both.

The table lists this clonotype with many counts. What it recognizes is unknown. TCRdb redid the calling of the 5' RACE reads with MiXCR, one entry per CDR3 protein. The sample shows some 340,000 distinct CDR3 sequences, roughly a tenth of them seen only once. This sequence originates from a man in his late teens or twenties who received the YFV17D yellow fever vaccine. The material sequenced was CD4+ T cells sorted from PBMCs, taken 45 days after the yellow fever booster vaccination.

This chain's CDR3 is CASSGRDSYEQYF. CDR3 sequence (DNA): TGTGCCAGCAGCGGACGGGACAGCTACGAGCAGTACTTC. V and J are TRBV7-2 and TRBJ2-7; 7 bases fit TRBD1. With V trimmed by 5 bases and J by 3 bases, 4 bases remained unmatched. Germline values: CDR1 SGHTA, CDR2 FQGNSA. The CDR3 totals 13 residues.